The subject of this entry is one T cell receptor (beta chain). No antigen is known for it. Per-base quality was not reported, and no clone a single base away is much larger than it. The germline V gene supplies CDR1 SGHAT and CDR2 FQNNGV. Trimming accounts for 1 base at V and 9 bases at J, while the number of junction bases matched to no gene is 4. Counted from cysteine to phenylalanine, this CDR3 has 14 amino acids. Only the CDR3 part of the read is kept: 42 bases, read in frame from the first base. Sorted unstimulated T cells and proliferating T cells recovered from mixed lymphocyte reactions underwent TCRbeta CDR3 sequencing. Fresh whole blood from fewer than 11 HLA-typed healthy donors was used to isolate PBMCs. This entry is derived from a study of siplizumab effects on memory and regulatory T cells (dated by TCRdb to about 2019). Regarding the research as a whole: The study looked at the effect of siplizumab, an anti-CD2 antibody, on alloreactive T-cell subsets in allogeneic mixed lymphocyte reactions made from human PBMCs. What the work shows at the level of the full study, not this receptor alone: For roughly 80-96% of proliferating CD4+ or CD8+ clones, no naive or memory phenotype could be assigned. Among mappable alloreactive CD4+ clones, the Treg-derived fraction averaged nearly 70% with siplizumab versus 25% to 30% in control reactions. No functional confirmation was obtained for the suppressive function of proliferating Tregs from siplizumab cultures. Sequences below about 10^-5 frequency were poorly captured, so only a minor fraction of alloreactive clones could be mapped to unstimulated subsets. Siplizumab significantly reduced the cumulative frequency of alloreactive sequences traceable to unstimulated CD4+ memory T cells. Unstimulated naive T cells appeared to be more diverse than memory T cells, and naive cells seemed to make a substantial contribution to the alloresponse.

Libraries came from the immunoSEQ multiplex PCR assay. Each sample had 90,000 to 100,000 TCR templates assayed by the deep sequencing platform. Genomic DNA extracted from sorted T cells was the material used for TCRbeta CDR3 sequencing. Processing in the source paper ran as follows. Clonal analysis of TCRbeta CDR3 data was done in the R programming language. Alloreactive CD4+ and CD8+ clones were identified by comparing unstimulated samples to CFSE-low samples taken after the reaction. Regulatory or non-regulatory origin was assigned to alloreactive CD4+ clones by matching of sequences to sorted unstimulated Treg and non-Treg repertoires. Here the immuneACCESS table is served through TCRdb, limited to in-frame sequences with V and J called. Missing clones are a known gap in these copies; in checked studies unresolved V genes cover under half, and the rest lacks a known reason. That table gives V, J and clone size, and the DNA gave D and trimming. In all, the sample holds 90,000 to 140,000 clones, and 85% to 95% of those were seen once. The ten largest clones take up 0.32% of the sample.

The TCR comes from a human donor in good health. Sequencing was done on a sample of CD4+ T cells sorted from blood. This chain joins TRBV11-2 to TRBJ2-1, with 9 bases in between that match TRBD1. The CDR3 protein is CASSLVGTGIEQFF. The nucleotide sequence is TGTGCCAGCAGCTTAGTCGGGACAGGGATTGAGCAGTTCTTC.